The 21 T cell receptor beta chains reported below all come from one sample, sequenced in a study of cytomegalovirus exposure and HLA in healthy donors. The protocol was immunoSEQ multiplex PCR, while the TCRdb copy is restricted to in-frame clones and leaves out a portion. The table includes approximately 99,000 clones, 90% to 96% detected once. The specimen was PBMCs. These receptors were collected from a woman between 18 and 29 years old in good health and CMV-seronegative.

The CDR3 is CASSLGGFPYGYTF. CDR3 sequence (DNA): TGTGCCAGCAGCCTGGGGGGATTCCCGTATGGCTACACCTTC. The V gene is TRBV28, the J gene TRBJ1-2, with D tentatively TRBD1 (5 bases). The germline CDR1 and CDR2 sequences are MDHEN and SYDVKM. V was cut by 6 bases and J by 5 bases, with 16 bases left in between. The CDR3 runs to 14 residues.

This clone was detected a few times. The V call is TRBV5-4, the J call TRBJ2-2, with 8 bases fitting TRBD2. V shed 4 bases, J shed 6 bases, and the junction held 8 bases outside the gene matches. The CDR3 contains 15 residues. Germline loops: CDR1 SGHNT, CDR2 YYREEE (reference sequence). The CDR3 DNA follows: TGTGCCAGCAGCGGCGGACCCGGGAGGGCCGGGGAGCTGTTTTTT. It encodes CASSGGPGRAGELFF.

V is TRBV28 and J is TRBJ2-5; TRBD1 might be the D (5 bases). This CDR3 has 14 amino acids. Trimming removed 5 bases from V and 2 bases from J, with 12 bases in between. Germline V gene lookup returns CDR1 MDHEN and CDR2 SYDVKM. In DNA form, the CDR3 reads TGTGCCAGCAGTGCCTTACAGGTACAAGAGACCCAGTACTTC. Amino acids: CASSALQVQETQYF.

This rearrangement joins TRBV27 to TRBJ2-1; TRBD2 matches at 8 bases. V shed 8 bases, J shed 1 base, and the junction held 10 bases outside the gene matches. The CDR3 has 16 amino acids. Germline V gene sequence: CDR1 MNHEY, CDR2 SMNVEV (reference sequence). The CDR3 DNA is TGTGCCAGCTCGTCAGTGGGGACTAGGTCCTACAATGAGCAGTTCTTC. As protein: CASSSVGTRSYNEQFF.

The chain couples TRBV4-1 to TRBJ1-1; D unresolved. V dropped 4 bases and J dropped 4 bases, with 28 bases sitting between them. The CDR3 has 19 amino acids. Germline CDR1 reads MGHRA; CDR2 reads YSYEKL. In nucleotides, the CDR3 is TGCGCCAGCAGCCCACCAAACCGGGTCCAGCGGGGAGAAGGCACTGAAGCTTTCTTT. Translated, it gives CASSPPNRVQRGEGTEAFF.

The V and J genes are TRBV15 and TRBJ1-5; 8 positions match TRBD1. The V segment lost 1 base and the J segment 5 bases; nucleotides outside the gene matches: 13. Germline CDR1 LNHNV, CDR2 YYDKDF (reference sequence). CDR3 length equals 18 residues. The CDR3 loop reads CATSRGGQGATYHQPQHF. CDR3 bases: TGTGCCACCAGCAGAGGGGGCCAGGGGGCAACTTACCATCAGCCCCAGCATTTT.

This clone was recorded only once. Here the CDR3 DNA reads TGTGCCAGCAGAAAACAGGGGTCCCCTTCAGGCACCATATATTTT. It yields the protein CASRKQGSPSGTIYF. This chain links TRBV28 with TRBJ1-3, with 7 positions matching TRBD1. The germline gives CDR1 MDHEN, CDR2 SYDVKM. Trimming cost V 6 bases and J 9 bases; bases outside gene matches: 14. The CDR3 is 15 residues long.

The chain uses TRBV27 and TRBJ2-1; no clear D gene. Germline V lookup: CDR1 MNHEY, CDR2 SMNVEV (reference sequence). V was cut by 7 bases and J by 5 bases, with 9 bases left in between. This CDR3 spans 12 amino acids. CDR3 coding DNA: TGTGCCAGCACTTCGCTACACAATGAGCAGTTCTTC. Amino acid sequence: CASTSLHNEQFF.

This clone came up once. The CDR3 is CASSRRLAGVANTGELFF. CDR3 sequence (DNA): TGCGCCAGCAGCCGAAGACTAGCGGGGGTAGCGAACACCGGGGAGCTGTTTTTT. The rearrangement uses TRBV4-1 and TRBJ2-2; the match to TRBD2 covers 12 bases. The CDR3 is made up of 18 amino acids. Germline V gene data show CDR1 as MGHRA and CDR2 as YSYEKL. V shed 4 bases, J shed 0 bases, and the junction held 6 bases outside the gene matches.

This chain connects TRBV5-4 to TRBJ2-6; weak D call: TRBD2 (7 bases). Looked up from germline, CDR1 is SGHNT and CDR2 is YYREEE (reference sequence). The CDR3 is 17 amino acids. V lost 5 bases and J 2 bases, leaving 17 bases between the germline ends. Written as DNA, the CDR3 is TGTGCCAGCAGGGGGGGGGCGGGCAGAGCTGGGGCCAACGTCCTGACTTTC. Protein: CASRGGAGRAGANVLTF.

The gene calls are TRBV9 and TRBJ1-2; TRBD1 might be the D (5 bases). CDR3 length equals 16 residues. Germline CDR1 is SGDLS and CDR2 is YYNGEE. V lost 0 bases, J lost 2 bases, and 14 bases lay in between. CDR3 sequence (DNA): TGTGCCAGCAGCGTAGGACATATCAGGGTGAACTATGGCTACACCTTC. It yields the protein CASSVGHIRVNYGYTF.

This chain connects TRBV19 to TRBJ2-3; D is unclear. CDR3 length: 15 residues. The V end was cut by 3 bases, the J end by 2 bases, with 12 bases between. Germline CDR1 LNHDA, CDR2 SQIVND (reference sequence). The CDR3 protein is CASSIVTESTDTQYF. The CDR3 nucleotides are TGTGCCAGTAGTATTGTCACAGAGTCCACAGATACGCAGTATTTT.

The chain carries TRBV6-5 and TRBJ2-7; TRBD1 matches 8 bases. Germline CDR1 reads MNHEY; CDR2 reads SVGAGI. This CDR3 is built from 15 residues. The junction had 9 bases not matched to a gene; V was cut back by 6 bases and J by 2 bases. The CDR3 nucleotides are TGTGCCAGCAGCCCCCCGGGACAGGCTGCCTACGAGCAGTACTTC. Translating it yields CASSPPGQAAYEQYF.

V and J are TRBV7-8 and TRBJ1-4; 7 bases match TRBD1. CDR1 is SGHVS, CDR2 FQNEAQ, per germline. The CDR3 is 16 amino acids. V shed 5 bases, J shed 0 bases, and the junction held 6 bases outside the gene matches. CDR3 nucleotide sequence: TGTGCCAGCAGCCCGGAGGGGGCTACAACTAATGAAAAACTGTTTTTT. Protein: CASSPEGATTNEKLFF. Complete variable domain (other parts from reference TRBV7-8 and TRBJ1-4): GAGVSQSPRYKVAKRGQDVALRCDPISGHVSLFWYQQALGQGPEFLTYFQNEAQLDKSGLPSDRFFAERPEGSVSTLKIQRTQQEDSAVYLCASSPEGATTNEKLFFGSGTQLSVL.

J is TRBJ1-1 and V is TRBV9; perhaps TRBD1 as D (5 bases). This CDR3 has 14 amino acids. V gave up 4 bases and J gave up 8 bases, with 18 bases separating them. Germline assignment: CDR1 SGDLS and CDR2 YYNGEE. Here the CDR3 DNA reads TGTGCCAGCAGCTCCCCCTGGGACGGAGGGGAAGCTTTCTTT. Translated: CASSSPWDGGEAFF.

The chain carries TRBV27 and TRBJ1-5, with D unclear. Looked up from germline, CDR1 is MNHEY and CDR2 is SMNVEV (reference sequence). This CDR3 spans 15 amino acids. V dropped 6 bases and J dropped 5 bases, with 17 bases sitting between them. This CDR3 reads CASRQPGSGDQPQHF. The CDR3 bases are TGTGCCAGCAGGCAACCGGGTTCCGGGGATCAGCCCCAGCATTTT.

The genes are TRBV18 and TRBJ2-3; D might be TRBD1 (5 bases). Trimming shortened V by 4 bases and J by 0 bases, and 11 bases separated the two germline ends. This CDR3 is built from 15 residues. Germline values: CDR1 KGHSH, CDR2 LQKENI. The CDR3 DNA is TGTGCCAGCTCACTAGGACAAAGAAGCACAGATACGCAGTATTTT. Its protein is CASSLGQRSTDTQYF.

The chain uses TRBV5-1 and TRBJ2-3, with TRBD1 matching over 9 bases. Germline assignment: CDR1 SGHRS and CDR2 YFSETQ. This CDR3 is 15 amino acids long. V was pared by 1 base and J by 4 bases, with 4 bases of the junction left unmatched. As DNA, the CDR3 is TGCGCCAGCAGCTTGTCCGGACAGGGGTCAGATACGCAGTATTTT. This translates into CASSLSGQGSDTQYF.

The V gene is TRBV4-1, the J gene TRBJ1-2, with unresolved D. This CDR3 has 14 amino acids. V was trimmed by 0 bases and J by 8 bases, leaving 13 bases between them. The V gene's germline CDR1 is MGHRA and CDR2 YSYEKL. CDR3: CASSQEGGSYGYTF. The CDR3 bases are TGCGCCAGCAGCCAAGAAGGAGGCAGCTACGGCTACACCTTC.

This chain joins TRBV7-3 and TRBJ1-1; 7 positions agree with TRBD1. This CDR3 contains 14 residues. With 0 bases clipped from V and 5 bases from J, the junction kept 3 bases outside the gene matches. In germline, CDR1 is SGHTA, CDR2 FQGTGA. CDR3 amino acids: CASSLTGGITEAFF. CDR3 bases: TGTGCCAGCAGCTTAACAGGGGGCATAACTGAAGCTTTCTTT.

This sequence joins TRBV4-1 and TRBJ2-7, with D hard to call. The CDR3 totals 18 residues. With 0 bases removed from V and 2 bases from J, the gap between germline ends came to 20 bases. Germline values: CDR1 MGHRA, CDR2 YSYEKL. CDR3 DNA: TGCGCCAGCAGCCAAGATGGCTCGACATACGACATTACCTACGAGCAGTACTTC. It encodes CASSQDGSTYDITYEQYF.